Below, 30 T cell receptor beta chains from the same sample are listed, as sequenced in a study of blood T cells in healthy people across ages. Combining a sample-barcoded 5' primer with a J-beta primer mix, a second PCR ran for roughly 7 to 12 cycles. One entry per CDR3 protein, called by TCRdb with MiXCR from the 5' RACE reads. The data contain over 950,000 distinct CDR3 sequences, roughly two fifths of them singletons. Material: blood. Source of these receptors: a young man in good health.

This clonotype was counted only a few times. The chain recombines TRBV20-1 with TRBJ2-7; D gene ambiguous. The germline V and J ends were trimmed by 4 bases and 0 bases, with 16 bases remaining between them. Germline loops: CDR1 DFQATT, CDR2 SNEGSKA (reference sequence). The CDR3 is 15 residues long. CDR3: CSANKPQESSYEQYF. CDR3 sequence (DNA): TGCAGTGCTAACAAGCCCCAGGAGAGCTCCTACGAGCAGTACTTC.

This clonotype occurred a few times. The CDR3 DNA reads TGCGCCAGCAGCCAGTATCCGGGACCGAAGACAACTAATGAAAAACTGTTTTTT. Protein product: CASSQYPGPKTTNEKLFF. V and J are TRBV4-3 and TRBJ1-4, with D tentatively TRBD1 (5 bases). Trimming removed 3 bases at V and 0 bases at J, with 17 bases between. The CDR3 has 18 residues. Germline CDR1 reads LGHNA; CDR2 reads YSLEER.

This clonotype was seen a handful of times. CDR3 in DNA: TGTGCCAGCAGCTTAAGGACTAGCGGGGGGGCCATAGATACGCAGTATTTT. Encoded protein: CASSLRTSGGAIDTQYF. This chain uses TRBV7-2 with TRBJ2-3, with TRBD2 matching over 15 bases. This CDR3 spans 17 amino acids. The junction had 5 bases not matched to a gene; V was cut back by 2 bases and J by 5 bases. CDR1 and CDR2 from the germline V gene are SGHTA and FQGNSA.

The chain employs TRBV4-1 and TRBJ1-1; D gene ambiguous. The V gene's germline CDR1 is MGHRA and CDR2 YSYEKL. Trimming removed 0 bases at V and 4 bases at J, with 12 bases between. The CDR3 extends over 15 amino acids. The CDR3 spells CASSQDRAAGTEAFF. CDR3 nucleotide sequence: TGCGCCAGCAGCCAAGATAGGGCTGCCGGCACTGAAGCTTTCTTT.

The chain joins TRBV7-8 to TRBJ2-3; 7 nucleotides agree with TRBD2. V was pared by 3 bases and J by 0 bases, with 6 bases of the junction left unmatched. Germline CDR1 reads SGHVS; CDR2 reads FQNEAQ. The CDR3 loop spans 16 amino acids. The CDR3 region is CASSFSAGGSTDTQYF. DNA for the CDR3: TGTGCCAGCAGCTTCTCAGCCGGGGGGAGCACAGATACGCAGTATTTT.

The V call is TRBV4-3, the J call TRBJ2-2, with 12 bases that match TRBD2. With 4 bases clipped from V and 3 bases from J, the junction kept 6 bases outside the gene matches. This CDR3 has 17 residues. Germline V gene data show CDR1 as LGHNA and CDR2 as YSLEER. CDR3 DNA sequence: TGCGCCAGCAGCCTGAGGACTAGCGGGGATCACACCGGGGAGCTGTTTTTT. It translates to CASSLRTSGDHTGELFF.

This clonotype was picked up a small number of times. The chain uses TRBV9 and TRBJ2-5, with 7 bases aligning to TRBD1. Trimming removed 3 bases from V and 3 bases from J; junction bases left unmatched: 2. The CDR3 loop spans 13 amino acids. Germline V CDR1 and CDR2: SGDLS, YYNGEE. CDR3 protein: CASSGGTEETQYF. CDR3 bases: TGTGCCAGCAGCGGGGGGACAGAAGAGACCCAGTACTTC.

The chain has TRBV5-1 and TRBJ2-1; D tentatively fits TRBD1 or TRBD2 (5 bases each). CDR1 is SGHRS and CDR2 is YFSETQ in the germline V gene. V was shortened by 2 bases and J by 9 bases, with 15 bases between the two germline ends. The CDR3 sequence is 14 residues long. The CDR3 loop is CASSLGQGEGEQFF. The CDR3 nucleotides are TGCGCCAGCAGCTTAGGGCAGGGCGAGGGTGAGCAGTTCTTC.

V usage is TRBV5-1 and J usage is TRBJ1-2, with D uncertain. V was cut by 1 base and J by 3 bases, with 10 bases left in between. Germline CDR1 and CDR2: SGHRS and YFSETQ. This CDR3 is 14 amino acids long. The CDR3 sequence: CASSLSVRDYGYTF. DNA of the CDR3: TGCGCCAGCAGCTTGAGTGTCAGAGACTATGGCTACACCTTC. Complete variable domain (other parts from reference TRBV5-1 and TRBJ1-2): KAGVTQTPRYLIKTRGQQVTLSCSPISGHRSVSWYQQTPGQGLQFLFEYFSETQRNKGNFPGRFSGRQFSNSRSEMNVSTLELGDSALYLCASSLSVRDYGYTFGSGTRLTVV.

The chain couples TRBV27 to TRBJ2-7; a possible D gene is TRBD2 (6 bases). CDR1 is MNHEY, CDR2 SMNVEV, per germline (reference sequence). Deletions cut 8 bases from V and 0 bases from J, with 17 bases between. The CDR3 runs to 15 residues. This chain's CDR3 is CASRRTGTGSYEQYF. The DNA of the CDR3 is TGTGCCAGCCGACGAACGGGGACTGGCTCCTACGAGCAGTACTTC.

The V call is TRBV10-3, the J call TRBJ1-1, with a possible D match to TRBD1 (5 bases). The ends were cut back, 3 bases at V and 10 bases at J, with 9 bases in the middle. Germline V gives CDR1 ENHRY, CDR2 SYGVKD. This CDR3 is 11 amino acids long. CDR3 DNA: TGTGCCATCAGTGACGTAGGGGTAGCTTTCTTT. Translation: CAISDVGVAFF.

A few counts support this clonotype. J is TRBJ2-3 and V is TRBV7-8; unclear D gene. Germline loops: CDR1 SGHVS, CDR2 FQNEAQ. The CDR3 is 13 residues long. Trimming took 2 bases from V and 6 from J, leaving 9 bases between them. The CDR3 is CASSLKEGDTQYF. The CDR3 region has the DNA TGTGCCAGCAGCTTAAAAGAAGGGGATACGCAGTATTTT.

This clonotype was counted only a few times. The genes are TRBV20-1 and TRBJ1-1; a possible D gene is TRBD1 (5 bases). The CDR3 extends over 12 amino acids. Trimming shortened V by 3 bases and J by 9 bases, and 14 bases separated the two germline ends. Germline CDR1 DFQATT, CDR2 SNEGSKA (reference sequence). CDR3 nucleotide sequence: TGCAGTGCTAGGGGGGGTGAGGGGAAAGCTTTCTTT. It specifies CSARGGEGKAFF.

This clonotype was observed once. This chain connects TRBV6-2 or TRBV6-3 to TRBJ2-7, with D maybe TRBD2 (6 bases). CDR1 and CDR2 (germline): MNHEY, SVGEGT. The CDR3 is 15 residues long. V was clipped by 6 bases and J by 7 bases, with 22 bases between them. The CDR3 DNA reads TGTGCCAGCAGCCTGGCGGGGTTTAGCTACAATGAGCAGTACTTC. Encoded protein: CASSLAGFSYNEQYF.

The chain couples TRBV6-6 to TRBJ2-2, with a tentative D call TRBD2 (6 bases). The CDR3 contains 14 residues. The germline V gene has CDR1 MNHNY and CDR2 SVGAGI (reference sequence). With 1 base removed from V and 8 bases from J, the gap between germline ends came to 11 bases. CDR3 sequence reads: CASSYWGDVGELFF. CDR3 in DNA: TGTGCCAGCAGTTACTGGGGGGACGTGGGGGAGCTGTTTTTT.

This clonotype has only a few counts. The V and J genes are TRBV7-6 and TRBJ2-7; D unclear. The CDR3 has 15 residues. Trimming pared 4 bases from V and 0 bases from J, leaving 13 bases between. Looked up from germline, CDR1 is SGHVS and CDR2 is FNYEAQ. For the CDR3, the DNA is TGTGCCAGCAGCTACGAACCTGGGGACTCCTACGAGCAGTACTTC. Residues: CASSYEPGDSYEQYF.

This rearrangement joins TRBV6-2 or TRBV6-3 to TRBJ2-7; weak D call: TRBD2 (5 bases). The CDR3 length is 14 residues. V lost 2 bases and J lost 2, with 10 bases in between. CDR1 is MNHEY, CDR2 SVGEGT, per germline. The DNA of the CDR3 is TGTGCCAGCAGTTACGGCGGGCTTACCTACGAGCAGTACTTC. Translation: CASSYGGLTYEQYF.

This CDR3 reads CASSFDQGQQYF. The CDR3 DNA reads as TGCGCCAGCAGCTTTGATCAGGGACAGCAGTACTTC. The chain has TRBV5-1 and TRBJ2-7; possibly TRBD1 or TRBD2 for D (5 bases each). Trimming removed 2 bases at V and 8 bases at J, with 11 bases between. Germline-derived CDR1 and CDR2 are SGHRS and YFSETQ. This CDR3 is 12 amino acids long.

The chain uses TRBV6-6 and TRBJ2-7; 8 nucleotides line up with TRBD1. The CDR3 extends over 15 amino acids. Looked up from germline, CDR1 is MNHNY and CDR2 is SVGAGI (reference sequence). Germline trimming cut 3 bases from V and 2 bases from J; bases unmatched to any gene: 6. The chain's CDR3 is CASSYGQGWAYEQYF. CDR3 coding DNA: TGTGCCAGCAGTTATGGACAGGGATGGGCCTACGAGCAGTACTTC.

With respect to this clonotype: The germline gene is not matched at one end of the junction; a read error may be the cause. The chain recombines TRBV5-1 with TRBJ1-2; TRBD1 matches at 8 bases. The CDR3 extends over 14 amino acids. Germline V gene lookup returns CDR1 SGHRS and CDR2 YFSETQ. DNA of the CDR3: TGCGCCAGCAACTTCCAGGGGGCCCGCTATGGCCACACCTTC. Its protein product is CASNFQGARYGHTF.

The chain joins TRBV6-5 to TRBJ1-5; the D is unclear. V was trimmed by 5 bases and J by 11 bases, leaving 16 bases between them. Germline assignment: CDR1 MNHEY and CDR2 SVGAGI. There are 13 residues in the CDR3. The CDR3 sequence is CASSPDLSRAQHF. In nucleotides, the CDR3 is TGTGCCAGCAGTCCCGACCTATCTAGGGCCCAGCATTTT.

This rearrangement joins TRBV4-2 to TRBJ2-7; no clear D gene. CDR1 is LGHNA and CDR2 is YNFKEQ in the germline V gene. The CDR3 has 16 amino acids. Deletions cut 1 base from V and 1 base from J, with 14 bases between. The CDR3 coding sequence is TGTGCCAGCAGCCAAGTTGAGGAGAATGTTTCCTACGAGCAGTACTTC. Protein product: CASSQVEENVSYEQYF.

This clonotype was seen a few times. The V and J genes are TRBV25-1 and TRBJ1-4; D ambiguous. Trimming removed 2 bases from V and 7 bases from J, with 8 bases in between. CDR1 and CDR2 from the germline V gene are MGHDK and SYGVNS. CDR3 length equals 13 residues. The CDR3 DNA is TGTGCCAGCAGTGAAGATGGAGTTGAAAAACTGTTTTTT. This translates into CASSEDGVEKLFF. Full variable domain (rest looked up from reference TRBV25-1 and TRBJ1-4): EADIYQTPRYLVIGTGKKITLECSQTMGHDKMYWYQQDPGMELHLIHYSYGVNSTEKGDLSSESTVSRIRTEHFPLTLESARPSHTSQYLCASSEDGVEKLFFGSGTQLSVL.

The gene calls are TRBV12-3 or TRBV12-4 and TRBJ1-5; D may be TRBD1 (5 bases). Trimming took 5 bases from V and 4 from J, leaving 21 bases between them. The CDR3 is made up of 17 amino acids. The CDR3 DNA is TGTGCCAGCAGTCCCCTCGGGAGGGGAGGCAGAAATCAGCCCCAGCATTTT. Encoded protein: CASSPLGRGGRNQPQHF.

This chain joins TRBV15 and TRBJ1-1, with D perhaps TRBD1 (5 bases). Deletions cut 6 bases from V and 2 bases from J, with 7 bases between. The CDR3 runs 12 residues. CDR1 and CDR2 from the germline V gene are LNHNV and YYDKDF (reference sequence). Here the CDR3 reads CATRRGNTEAFF. The CDR3 DNA is TGTGCCACCAGGAGGGGAAACACTGAAGCTTTCTTT.

V and J are TRBV5-1 and TRBJ2-5, with 7 bases identical to TRBD1. This CDR3 has 17 amino acids. The germline V gene encodes CDR1 SGHRS and CDR2 YFSETQ. The trim removed 0 bases at V and 2 bases at J, leaving 10 bases unmatched. CDR3 in amino acids: CASSLGTGDTKQETQYF. The DNA for the CDR3 is TGCGCCAGCAGCTTGGGGACAGGTGATACTAAGCAAGAGACCCAGTACTTC. Filled out from reference TRBV5-1 and TRBJ2-5, the complete variable domain reads KAGVTQTPRYLIKTRGQQVTLSCSPISGHRSVSWYQQTPGQGLQFLFEYFSETQRNKGNFPGRFSGRQFSNSRSEMNVSTLELGDSALYLCASSLGTGDTKQETQYFGPGTRLLVL.

The chain joins TRBV4-3 to TRBJ1-6; D is unclear. The CDR3 contains 15 residues. CDR1 LGHNA and CDR2 YSLEER come from the germline V gene. V was cut by 3 bases and J by 10 bases, with 16 bases left in between. The CDR3 is CASSHLQSGDSPLHF. The CDR3 bases are TGCGCCAGCAGCCACCTTCAGTCGGGCGACTCACCCCTCCACTTT.

A few counts support this clonotype. This chain uses TRBV2 with TRBJ2-1, with 9 bases identical to TRBD2. The V and J ends lost 4 bases and 9 bases, in that order; junction bases with no gene match: 7. This CDR3 has 14 residues. Germline CDR1 and CDR2: SNHLY and FYNNEI. DNA for the CDR3: TGTGCCAGCAGTGGGGCTAGCGGGGAGGGTGAGCAGTTCTTC. Translating gives CASSGASGEGEQFF.

In its sample, this clonotype was seen a few times. The rearrangement links TRBV6-4 to TRBJ2-3; 8 nucleotides agree with TRBD2. V gave up 6 bases and J gave up 5 bases; unmatched junction bases: 16. Germline values: CDR1 MRHNA, CDR2 SNTAGT. This CDR3 has 17 amino acids. CDR3 nucleotides: TGTGCCAGCAGCCCATCTCAAGATAGCGGGGCTGGAGATACGCAGTATTTT. As protein: CASSPSQDSGAGDTQYF.

This clonotype turned up a few times. The V gene is TRBV12-3 or TRBV12-4, the J gene TRBJ2-3; D is perhaps TRBD1 (5 bases). V was pared by 7 bases and J by 0 bases, with 11 bases between. The length of the CDR3 is 14 residues. In DNA form, the CDR3 reads TGTGCCAGCAAAAGACAGACTAGCACAGATACGCAGTATTTT. It codes for CASKRQTSTDTQYF.